This TCR beta chain is drawn from a study of beta chain features in type 1 diabetes. Study-level points and caveats: All four CD4+ subsets from Type 1 diabetes patients carried moderately but significantly shorter TCRB CDR3s. Insertions were fewer and deletions more numerous at VDJ junctions in type 1 diabetes patients. A greater similarity of naive, central memory and Treg TCRB repertoires was seen among patients than among healthy donors.

Sorted CD4+ subsets: naive, central memory, regulatory, stem cell-like memory (CD45RO/CCR7/CD25/CD127/CD95/CD27 panel). The V and J ends lost 5 bases and 5 bases respectively, with 13 bases between them. The length of the CDR3 is 12 residues. Germline assignment: CDR1 SQVTM and CDR2 ANQGSEA. Worth noting for this clone: Its target is unknown.

The whole isolated RNA underwent reverse transcription, so sequencing captured expressed TCRB transcripts. Here immunoSEQ multiplex PCR was the method, and the copy in TCRdb shows in-frame clones only, minus some. Seen here are more than 100,000 clones, roughly 28% observed once, and the top ten hold roughly 0.5%. Sequencing used central memory CD4+ T cells from blood. The clonotype comes from a woman in her late teens or twenties with type 1 diabetes. The chain uses TRBV29-1 and TRBJ2-7; tentative D call: TRBD1 (6 bases). CDR3 in amino acids: CSVWAGGDEQYF. The CDR3 coding sequence is TGCAGCGTTTGGGCTGGGGGCGACGAGCAGTACTTC.